The 4 T cell receptor beta chains reported below all come from one sample, sequenced in a study of cytomegalovirus exposure and HLA in healthy donors. Amplification used 60 Vbeta primers and 13 Jbeta primers. Here immunoSEQ multiplex PCR was the method, and the copy in TCRdb shows in-frame clones only, minus some. The sample records 120,000 or so clones, about three quarters being singletons. Specimen: PBMCs. The receptors derive from a female donor in good health and CMV-seronegative.

J is TRBJ2-5 and V is TRBV9; no clear D gene. The V end was cut by 0 bases, the J end by 5 bases, with 8 bases between. The CDR3 runs 13 residues. Per germline, CDR1 SGDLS and CDR2 YYNGEE. CDR3: CASSVGSLETQYF. CDR3 bases: TGTGCCAGCAGCGTAGGTAGCTTGGAGACCCAGTACTTC.

The V gene is TRBV10-2, the J gene TRBJ1-3; no definite D call. Trimming removed 8 bases from V and 2 bases from J, with 16 bases in between. This CDR3 comprises 15 residues. Germline CDR1 and CDR2: WSHSY and SAAADI. The CDR3: CASAKGVGTGNTIYF. The CDR3 coding sequence is TGCGCCAGCGCCAAAGGTGTCGGGACTGGAAACACCATATATTTT.

This clone appeared a single time. This chain links TRBV6-6 with TRBJ1-3; TRBD1 might be the D (6 bases). The CDR3 length is 16 residues. Trimming pared 2 bases from V and 0 bases from J, leaving 11 bases between. In germline, CDR1 is MNHNY, CDR2 SVGAGI (reference sequence). The CDR3 sequence: CASSYLSDSSGNTIYF. Written as DNA, the CDR3 is TGTGCCAGCAGTTACCTTTCGGACAGCTCTGGAAACACCATATATTTT.

This clone was counted only a few times. J is TRBJ1-1 and V is TRBV5-6; tentatively, D is TRBD1 (5 bases). Germline V gene data show CDR1 as SGHDT and CDR2 as YYEEEE. V was shortened by 0 bases and J by 6 bases, with 12 bases between the two germline ends. This CDR3 has 14 residues. Here the CDR3 reads CASSLVQGGSEAFF. CDR3 bases: TGTGCCAGCAGCTTGGTTCAGGGAGGCTCTGAAGCTTTCTTT.